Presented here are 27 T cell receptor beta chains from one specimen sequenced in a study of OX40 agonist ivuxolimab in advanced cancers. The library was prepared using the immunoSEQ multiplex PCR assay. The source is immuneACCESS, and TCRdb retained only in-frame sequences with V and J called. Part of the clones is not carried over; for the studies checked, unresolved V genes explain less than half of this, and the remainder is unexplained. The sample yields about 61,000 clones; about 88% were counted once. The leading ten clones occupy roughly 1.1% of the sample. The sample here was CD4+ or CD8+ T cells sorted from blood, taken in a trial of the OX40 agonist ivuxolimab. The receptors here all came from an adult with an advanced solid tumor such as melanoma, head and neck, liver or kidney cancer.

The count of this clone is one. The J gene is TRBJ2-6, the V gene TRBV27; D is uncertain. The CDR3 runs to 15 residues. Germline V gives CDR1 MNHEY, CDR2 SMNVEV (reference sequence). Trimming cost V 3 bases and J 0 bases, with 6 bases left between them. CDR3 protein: CASSFGGSGANVLTF. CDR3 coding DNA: TGTGCCAGCAGTTTTGGTGGCTCTGGGGCCAACGTCCTGACTTTC.

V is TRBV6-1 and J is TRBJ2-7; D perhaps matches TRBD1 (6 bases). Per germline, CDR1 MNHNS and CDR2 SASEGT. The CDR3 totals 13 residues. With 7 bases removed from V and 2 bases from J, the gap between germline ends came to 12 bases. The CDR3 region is CASIFGTPYEQYF. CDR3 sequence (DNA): TGTGCCAGCATATTTGGGACACCCTACGAGCAGTACTTC.

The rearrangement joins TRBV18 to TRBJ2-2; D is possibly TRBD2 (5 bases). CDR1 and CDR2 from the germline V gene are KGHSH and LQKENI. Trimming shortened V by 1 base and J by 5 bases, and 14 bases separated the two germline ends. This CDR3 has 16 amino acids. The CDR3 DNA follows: TGTGCCAGCTCACCACGGAACACCCCGGGGACCGGGGAGCTGTTTTTT. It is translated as CASSPRNTPGTGELFF.

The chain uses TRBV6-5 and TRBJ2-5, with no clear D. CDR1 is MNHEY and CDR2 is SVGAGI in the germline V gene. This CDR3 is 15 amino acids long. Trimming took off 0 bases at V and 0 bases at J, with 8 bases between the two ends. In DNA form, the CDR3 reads TGTGCCAGCAGTTACTCGTTCCGCTACCAAGAGACCCAGTACTTC. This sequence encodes CASSYSFRYQETQYF.

CDR3 sequence: CASSEWGTNEKLFF. CDR3 DNA sequence: TGCGCCAGCAGTGAGTGGGGAACTAATGAAAAACTGTTTTTT. The chain links TRBV10-2 to TRBJ1-4; D is unclear. Deletions cut 1 base from V and 1 base from J, with 4 bases between. CDR1 WSHSY and CDR2 SAAADI come from the germline V gene. The CDR3 runs to 14 residues.

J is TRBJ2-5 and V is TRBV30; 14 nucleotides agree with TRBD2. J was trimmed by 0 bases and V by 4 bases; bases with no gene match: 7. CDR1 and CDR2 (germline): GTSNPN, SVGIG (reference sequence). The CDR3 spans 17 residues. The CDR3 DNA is TGTGCCTGGACTTGGGGGACTAGCGGGGGCTACCAAGAGACCCAGTACTTC. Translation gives CAWTWGTSGGYQETQYF.

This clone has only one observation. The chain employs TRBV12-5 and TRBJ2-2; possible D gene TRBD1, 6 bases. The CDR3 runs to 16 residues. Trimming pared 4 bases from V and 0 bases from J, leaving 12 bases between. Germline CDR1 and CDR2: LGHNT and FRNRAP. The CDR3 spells CASGWQGQTNTGELFF. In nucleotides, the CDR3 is TGTGCTAGTGGTTGGCAGGGACAAACGAACACCGGGGAGCTGTTTTTT.

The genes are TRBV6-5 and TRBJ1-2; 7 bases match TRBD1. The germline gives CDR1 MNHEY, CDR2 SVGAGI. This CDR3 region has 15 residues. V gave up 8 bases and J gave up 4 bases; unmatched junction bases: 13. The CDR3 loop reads CASGQGGQLIYGYTF. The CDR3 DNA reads TGTGCCAGCGGCCAAGGGGGACAGCTGATCTATGGCTACACCTTC.

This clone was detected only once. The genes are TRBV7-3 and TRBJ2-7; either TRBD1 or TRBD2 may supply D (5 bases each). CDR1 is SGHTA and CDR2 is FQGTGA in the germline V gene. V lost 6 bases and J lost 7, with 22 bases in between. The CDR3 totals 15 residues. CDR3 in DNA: TGTGCCAGCAGTCCAGAAGTAAGGGGAGCTAGAGAGCAGTACTTC. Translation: CASSPEVRGAREQYF.

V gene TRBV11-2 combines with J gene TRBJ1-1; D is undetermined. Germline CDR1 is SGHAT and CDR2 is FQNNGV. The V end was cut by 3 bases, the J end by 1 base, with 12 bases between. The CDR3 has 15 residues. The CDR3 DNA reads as TGTGCCAGCAGCTTGAGTTTAGGGCGGAACACTGAAGCTTTCTTT. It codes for CASSLSLGRNTEAFF.

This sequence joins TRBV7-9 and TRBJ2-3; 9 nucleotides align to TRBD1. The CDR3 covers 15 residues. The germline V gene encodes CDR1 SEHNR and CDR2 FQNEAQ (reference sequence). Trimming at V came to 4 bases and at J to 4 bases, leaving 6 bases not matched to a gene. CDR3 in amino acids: CASSSPGQGADTQYF. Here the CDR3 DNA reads TGTGCCAGCAGCTCGCCGGGACAGGGTGCAGATACGCAGTATTTT.

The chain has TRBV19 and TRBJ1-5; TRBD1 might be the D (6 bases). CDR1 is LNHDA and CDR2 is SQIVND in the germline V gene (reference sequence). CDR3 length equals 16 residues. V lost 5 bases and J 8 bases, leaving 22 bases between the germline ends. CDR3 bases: TGTGCCAGTAGTGCCGGTGGCCAGGGGACACGTAAGCCCCAGCATTTT. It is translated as CASSAGGQGTRKPQHF.

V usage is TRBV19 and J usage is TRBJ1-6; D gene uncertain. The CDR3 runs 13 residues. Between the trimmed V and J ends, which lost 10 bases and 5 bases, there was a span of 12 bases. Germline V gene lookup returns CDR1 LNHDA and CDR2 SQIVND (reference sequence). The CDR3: CATKDGHNSPLHF. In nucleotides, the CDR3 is TGTGCCACCAAGGACGGTCATAATTCACCCCTCCACTTT.

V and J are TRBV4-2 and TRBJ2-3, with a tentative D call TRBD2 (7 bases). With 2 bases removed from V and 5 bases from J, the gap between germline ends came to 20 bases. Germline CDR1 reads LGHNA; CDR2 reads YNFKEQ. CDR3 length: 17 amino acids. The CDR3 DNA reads TGTGCCAGCAGCCAATTATCCGCCCGGGGGGCGGGAGATACGCAGTATTTT. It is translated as CASSQLSARGAGDTQYF.

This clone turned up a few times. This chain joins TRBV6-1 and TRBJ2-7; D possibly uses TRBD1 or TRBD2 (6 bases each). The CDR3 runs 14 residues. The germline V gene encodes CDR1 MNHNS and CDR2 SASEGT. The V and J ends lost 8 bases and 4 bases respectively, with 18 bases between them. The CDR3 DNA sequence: TGTGCCAGCTCCTTATGGGGGGCTCAGTACGAGCAGTACTTC. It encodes CASSLWGAQYEQYF.

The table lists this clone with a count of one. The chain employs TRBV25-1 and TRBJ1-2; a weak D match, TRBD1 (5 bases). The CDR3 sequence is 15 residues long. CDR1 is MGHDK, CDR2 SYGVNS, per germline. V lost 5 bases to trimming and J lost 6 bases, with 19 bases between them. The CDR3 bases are TGTGCCAGCAGTAAGGCCCTACAAGGGGCGAATGGCTACACCTTC. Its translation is CASSKALQGANGYTF.

The CDR3 DNA follows: TGTGCCAGCAGTGCGGTAAGGAGCTCCTACGAGCAGTACTTC. This sequence encodes CASSAVRSSYEQYF. The chain recombines TRBV27 with TRBJ2-7; no clear D. Trimming took off 5 bases at V and 0 bases at J, with 11 bases between the two ends. The CDR3 runs 14 residues. CDR1 is MNHEY, CDR2 SMNVEV, per germline (reference sequence).

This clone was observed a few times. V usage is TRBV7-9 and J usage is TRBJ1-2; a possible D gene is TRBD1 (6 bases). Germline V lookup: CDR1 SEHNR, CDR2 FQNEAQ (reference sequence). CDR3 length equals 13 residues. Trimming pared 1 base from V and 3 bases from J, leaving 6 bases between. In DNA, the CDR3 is TGTGCCAGCAGCTTAGGACAGGACTATGGCTACACCTTC. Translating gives CASSLGQDYGYTF.

The CDR3, as DNA: TGTGCCAGCAGCTCGCAACTAGGTTATGAGCAGTTCTTC. It yields the protein CASSSQLGYEQFF. This chain joins TRBV7-6 and TRBJ2-1, with D tentatively TRBD2 (5 bases). Germline values: CDR1 SGHVS, CDR2 FNYEAQ. Between the trimmed V and J ends, which lost 4 bases and 8 bases, there was a span of 12 bases. There are 13 residues in the CDR3.

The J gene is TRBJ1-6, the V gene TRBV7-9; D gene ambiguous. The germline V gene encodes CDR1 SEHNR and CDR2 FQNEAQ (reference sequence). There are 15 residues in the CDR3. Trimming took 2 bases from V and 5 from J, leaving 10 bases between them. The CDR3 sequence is CASSLSGRNNSPLHF. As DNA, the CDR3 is TGTGCCAGCAGCTTATCGGGCAGAAATAATTCACCCCTCCACTTT.

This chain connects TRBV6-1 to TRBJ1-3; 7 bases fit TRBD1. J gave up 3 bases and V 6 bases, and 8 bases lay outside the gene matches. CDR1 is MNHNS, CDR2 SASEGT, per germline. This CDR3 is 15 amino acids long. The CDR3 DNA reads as TGTGCCAGCAGCGAGCCCGGGACAGATGGAAACACCATATATTTT. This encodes CASSEPGTDGNTIYF.

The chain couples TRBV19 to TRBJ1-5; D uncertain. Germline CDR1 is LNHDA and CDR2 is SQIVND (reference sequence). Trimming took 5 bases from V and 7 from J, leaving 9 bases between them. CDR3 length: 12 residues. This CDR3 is CASSVSGQPQHF. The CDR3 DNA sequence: TGTGCCAGTAGTGTATCGGGACAGCCCCAGCATTTT.

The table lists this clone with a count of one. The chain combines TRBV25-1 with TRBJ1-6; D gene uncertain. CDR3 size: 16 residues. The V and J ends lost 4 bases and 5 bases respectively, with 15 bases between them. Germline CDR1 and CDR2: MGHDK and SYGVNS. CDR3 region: CASSARVWGHNSPLHF. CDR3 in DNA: TGTGCCAGCAGTGCACGAGTTTGGGGTCATAATTCACCCCTCCACTTT.

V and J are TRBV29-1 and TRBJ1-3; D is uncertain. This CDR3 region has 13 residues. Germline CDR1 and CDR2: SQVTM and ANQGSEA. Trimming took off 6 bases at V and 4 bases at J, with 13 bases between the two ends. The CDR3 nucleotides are TGCAGCGTCGGTACCCCAGAAGGAAACACCATATATTTT. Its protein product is CSVGTPEGNTIYF. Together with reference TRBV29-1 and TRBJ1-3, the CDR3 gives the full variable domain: SAVISQKPSRDICQRGTSLTIQCQVDSQVTMMFWYRQQPGQSLTLIATANQGSEATYESGFVIDKFPISRPNLTFSTLTVSNMSPEDSSIYLCSVGTPEGNTIYFGEGSWLTVV.

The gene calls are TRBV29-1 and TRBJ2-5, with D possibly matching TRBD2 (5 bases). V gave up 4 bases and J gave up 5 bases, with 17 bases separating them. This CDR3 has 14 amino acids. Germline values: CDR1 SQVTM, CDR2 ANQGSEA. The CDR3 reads CSVASRRVGETQYF. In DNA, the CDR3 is TGCAGCGTTGCGTCCCGGCGGGTTGGGGAGACCCAGTACTTC.

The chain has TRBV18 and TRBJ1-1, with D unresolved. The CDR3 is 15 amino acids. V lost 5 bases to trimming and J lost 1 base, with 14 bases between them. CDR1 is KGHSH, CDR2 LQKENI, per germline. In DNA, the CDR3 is TGTGCCAGCTCAACCAATTCCGGAGAGAACACTGAAGCTTTCTTT. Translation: CASSTNSGENTEAFF.

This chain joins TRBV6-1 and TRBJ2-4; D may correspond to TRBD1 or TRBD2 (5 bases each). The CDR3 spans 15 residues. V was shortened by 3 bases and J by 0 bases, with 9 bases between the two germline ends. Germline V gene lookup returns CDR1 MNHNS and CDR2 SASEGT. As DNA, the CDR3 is TGTGCCAGCAGTGACTTCGGGGCAGCCAAAAACATTCAGTACTTC. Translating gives CASSDFGAAKNIQYF.